This T cell receptor (beta chain) was found in a study of spatial heterogeneity in lung cancer. Study overall: Those follow-up PBMC samples that were available underwent sequencing, at a median interval of approximately two years following resection.

V shed 3 bases and J shed 3 bases, with 9 bases lying between them. Germline CDR1 DFQATT, CDR2 SNEGSKA (reference sequence). This CDR3 comprises 13 residues. Via MiXCR, TCRdb re-called the 5' RACE reads, giving one row per CDR3 protein. The sample lists approximately 70,000 distinct CDR3 sequences, 8% to 9.5% occurring once. This clonotype came up many times. Regarding time point: blood at routine non-recurrence follow-up after resection. The chain carries TRBV20-1 and TRBJ1-5; D gene uncertain. Here the sequenced sample was PBMCs, taken at follow-up. The TCR originated in a female donor with early-stage non-small cell lung cancer. CDR3 DNA: TGCAGTGCTAGGAGGCGGCTCAATCAGCCCCAGCATTTT. It specifies CSARRRLNQPQHF.